This T cell receptor (beta chain) stems from a study of blood T cell repertoires in COVID-19. The ends lost 7 bases at V and 5 bases at J; junction bases unmatched: 9. The CDR3 totals 16 residues. Germline loops: CDR1 KGHDR, CDR2 SFDVKD. The method was immunoSEQ multiplex PCR; TCRdb's version includes in-frame clones alone and lacks a portion of them. The sample gives about 200,000 clones, about 90% of which show up once; 0.65% to 0.85% is in the top ten. The sample consisted of peripheral blood. The V call is TRBV24-1, the J call TRBJ2-2, with 10 nucleotides matching TRBD1. The sequence derives from a man aged 60 to 75 with COVID-19, enrolled during active disease. The CDR3 DNA reads as TGTGCCACCAGAAAACCGGGGACAGGGGATACCGGGGAGCTGTTTTTT. Translating it yields CATRKPGTGDTGELFF.